The present T cell receptor (beta chain) was sequenced within a study of T-cell memory formation after mild COVID-19. Study summary: Clusters were largely donor specific.

This clonotype has just a few counts. The antigen is undetermined. Trimming took 0 bases from V and 6 from J, leaving 9 bases between them. The length of the CDR3 is 13 residues. From germline, CDR1 is LGHNA and CDR2 YNFKEQ. Study-wide results and limits: Second-wave clones reaching peak frequency on day 37 lacked confirmed SARS-CoV-2 specificity.

5'RACE, which relied on constant-segment primers, yielded TCR alpha and TCR beta cDNA libraries carrying sample barcodes and UMIs. TCRdb re-called the 5' RACE reads through MiXCR, storing one row per CDR3 protein. The sample records around 130,000 distinct CDR3 sequences, about 18% being singletons. V gene TRBV4-2 combines with J gene TRBJ2-7, with D maybe TRBD2 (7 bases). This clonotype originated in a man aged 18 to 30 who had mild COVID-19 (a few samples of this study predate the infection). Cell type and time point are not known. The sample was PBMCs or a T cell subset sorted from them (not recorded which). For the CDR3, the DNA is TGTGCCAGCAGCCAAGAGGGGGGGCGCGAGCAGTACTTC. This translates into CASSQEGGREQYF.